The clone carrying this TCR beta chain was observed a single time. The antigen is undetermined. These data are taken from a study of shared clonotypes between healthy human individuals. Study-level points and caveats: Some naive CD4 clonotypes, 4% to 6%, turned up in common across several donors.

Profiled with immunoSEQ multiplex PCR; TCRdb holds only in-frame clones, not every one. The data contain about 2.4 million clones, around 94% of them seen just once; the ten biggest clones take up over 0.12%. Donors were healthy HIV-negative adults without recent acute infections or vaccinations. This CDR3 is 14 amino acids long. Trimming pared 5 bases from V and 3 bases from J, leaving 13 bases between. Germline V gene sequence: CDR1 MDHEN, CDR2 SYDVKM. The rearrangement joins TRBV28 to TRBJ1-1; D possibly corresponds to TRBD1 (6 bases). This TCR was recovered from a man in his late teens or twenties in good health. The sample comprised naive CD4+ T cells sorted from blood. Subset indicated: CD45RA+ positively selected. CDR3 protein: CASSLGGADTEAFF. CDR3 in DNA: TGTGCCAGCAGTCTGGGGGGGGCGGACACTGAAGCTTTCTTT.